A selection of T cell receptor beta chains follows, all from one sample in a study of control samples from healthy donors and cancer patients. Method: immunoSEQ multiplex PCR; TCRdb's copy keeps in-frame clones and lacks some. The sample contains 95,000 to 150,000 clones, more than 80% of which appear only once. Specimen: blood. These receptors were obtained from a man in his fifties in good health. The conserved cysteine and the conserved F or W are not part of the CDR3 here.

v_call	j_call	cdr3_aa
TRBV10-3	TRBJ1-5	AISESADLSNQPQH
TRBV14	TRBJ2-2	ASSQSPDRTGELF
TRBV5-4	TRBJ2-1	ASSLGRSSYNEQF
TRBV9	TRBJ2-7	ASSVTPSSYEQY
TRBV2	TRBJ1-1	ASSAGQLNTEAF
TRBV24-1	TRBJ2-2	ATSDSALFRGAGGELF
TRBV6-6	TRBJ1-1	ASSYPPGRANTEAF
TRBV5-1	TRBJ1-4	ASSLVGNPNEKLF
TRBV5-5	TRBJ2-7	ASSSNYGTAYEQY
TRBV6-2/TRBV6-3	TRBJ2-3	ASSVAGGRTDTQY
TRBV6-2/TRBV6-3	TRBJ1-5	ASSYPGSYQPQH
TRBV19	TRBJ2-7	ASSGGSTYEQY
TRBV19	TRBJ2-1	ASSHEGALASPPYNEQF
TRBV6-1	TRBJ2-5	ASSEHQGAETQY
TRBV6-1	TRBJ1-2	ASSEDRGAGYT
TRBV6-6	TRBJ1-1	ASSPGTANTEAF
TRBV29-1	TRBJ2-7	SVPGPNSYEQY
TRBV9	TRBJ1-6	ASSVGTEGDSPLH
TRBV11-3	TRBJ2-1	ASSGSGGSSYNEQF
TRBV5-4	TRBJ1-2	ASSIGQGEYGYT
TRBV7-6	TRBJ2-1	ASSATGGAYNEQF
TRBV18	TRBJ2-1	ASSRPPYNEQF
TRBV27	TRBJ2-7	ASSSGHGSYEQY
TRBV11-2	TRBJ1-1	ASSPGPGANTEAF
TRBV2	TRBJ2-6	ASSNPLLGQGTGANVLT
TRBV6-2/TRBV6-3	TRBJ2-5	ASSYYRRGETQY
TRBV6-5	TRBJ1-2	ASSRQGRDYGYT
TRBV5-1	TRBJ2-7	ASSLVSQSYEQY
TRBV5-6	TRBJ2-7	ASSLGLMSSYEQY
TRBV19	TRBJ2-5	ASSIIAGTQETQY
TRBV7-2	TRBJ1-1	ASSLGGGIAEAF
TRBV19	TRBJ2-7	ASAIGRAYEQY
TRBV5-4	TRBJ2-7	ASSLGNGYPF
TRBV30	TRBJ2-3	AWTRGQGMQY
TRBV5-1	TRBJ1-1	ASSSVTGAGTEAF
TRBV10-3	TRBJ1-3	AINTGSGNTIY
TRBV5-6	TRBJ2-7	ASSLGEGAYEQY
TRBV27	TRBJ1-1	ASSLSGGGGAAF
TRBV6-5	TRBJ2-7	ASRLGQGGYEQY
TRBV7-6	TRBJ1-5	ASSETGNQPQH
TRBV9	TRBJ2-7	ASSVQPGGSYEQY
TRBV6-1	TRBJ2-3	ASSEWASGGAGADTQY
TRBV10-2	TRBJ2-2	ASRGQWGLGGELF
TRBV11-3	TRBJ2-2	ASSLKGTTGELF
TRBV2	TRBJ2-3	ASRQGGDTQY
TRBV19	TRBJ1-5	ASSAQGARTQPQH
TRBV12-3/TRBV12-4	TRBJ2-7	ASSQDRVREQY
TRBV6-5	TRBJ1-2	ASSWQGSYGYT
TRBV5-6	TRBJ1-3	ASSLTGSEPGNTIY
TRBV4-3	TRBJ2-1	ASSQDRDLGGPHNEQF